Below, 22 T cell receptor beta chains from the same sample are listed, as sequenced in a study of response to subunit inactivated influenza vaccine listed by TCRdb under 2018. Library preparation used RT-PCR. These reads were obtained on an Illumina HiSeq 2500. TCRdb reworked the public reads: Q25 trimming with fastp, MiXCR clone assembly, productive beta chains retained. Identical CDR3 proteins give one entry, which carries the most common genes and DNA. In all, the sample holds around 300,000 distinct CDR3 sequences, and roughly 22% of those were seen once. 10% to 13% of the sample is held by the ten biggest clonotypes. The sequencing here drew on PBMCs from blood, taken roughly 20 months after vaccination. Receptors were obtained from a man aged 45 to 75 who received an inactivated influenza vaccine. Donor details come from another sample of the same person, matched by shared clones.

The chain recombines TRBV30 with TRBJ2-7, with D hard to call. CDR1 is GTSNPN and CDR2 is SVGIG in the germline V gene (reference sequence). Trimming stripped 3 bases from V and 6 bases from J, with 15 bases between. The CDR3 totals 13 residues. The DNA of the CDR3 is TGTGCCTGGAGCCTTCCCGGTTTTTTCGAGCAGTACTTC. It codes for CAWSLPGFFEQYF.

This chain links TRBV7-2 with TRBJ2-1; TRBD2 might be the D (5 bases). V lost 1 base and J 0 bases, leaving 10 bases between the germline ends. The CDR3 covers 16 residues. Germline-derived CDR1 and CDR2 are SGHTA and FQGNSA. Written as DNA, the CDR3 is TGTGCCAGCAGCTTAGGAACGGGGAACTCCTACAATGAGCAGTTCTTC. As protein: CASSLGTGNSYNEQFF.

The genes are TRBV28 and TRBJ2-5; perhaps TRBD2 as D (5 bases). The CDR3 has 14 amino acids. With 4 bases removed from V and 10 bases from J, the gap between germline ends came to 19 bases. CDR1 is MDHEN, CDR2 SYDVKM, per germline. The DNA of the CDR3 is TGTGCCAGCAGTTCAGACCCCACACGGGAAGGCCAGTACTTC. Encoded protein: CASSSDPTREGQYF.

The chain combines TRBV28 with TRBJ2-4; D remains unclear. CDR1 is MDHEN, CDR2 SYDVKM, per germline. V was shortened by 7 bases and J by 0 bases, with 13 bases between the two germline ends. This CDR3 has 15 amino acids. The CDR3 is CASNDLGIAKNIQYF. Here the CDR3 DNA reads TGTGCCAGCAATGACCTTGGGATAGCCAAAAACATTCAGTACTTC.

CDR3 DNA sequence: TGTGCCAGCAGCTCCCCAAACAATGAGCAGTTCTTC. It codes for CASSSPNNEQFF. V and J are TRBV7-2 and TRBJ2-1, with D hard to call. V lost 4 bases and J lost 5, with 6 bases in between. The CDR3 length is 12 residues. The germline V gene encodes CDR1 SGHTA and CDR2 FQGNSA.

The rearrangement uses TRBV12-3 or TRBV12-4 and TRBJ2-5; D may match TRBD1 or TRBD2 (5 bases each). This CDR3 comprises 14 residues. The V end lost 4 bases, the J end lost 2 bases, and 11 bases lay between the germline ends. The DNA for the CDR3 is TGTGCCAGCAGTTGGGTTGGGGGACAAGAGACCCAGTACTTC. This translates into CASSWVGGQETQYF.

Concerning this clonotype itself: This CDR3 is missing its conserved last phenylalanine or tryptophan, likely due to a read error. The genes are TRBV7-9 and TRBJ2-3; D remains unclear. The CDR3 is made up of 11 amino acids. Germline-derived CDR1 and CDR2 are SEHNR and FQNEAQ (reference sequence). Trimming took off 4 bases at V and 10 bases at J, with 9 bases between the two ends. CDR3 DNA sequence: TGTGCCAGCAGCTCCATGTGGGCGCAGTATTCT. Translation gives CASSSMWAQYS.

V and J are TRBV7-2 and TRBJ1-3; 7 bases map to TRBD1. V was clipped by 0 bases and J by 3 bases; unmatched bases: 2. Germline V gene lookup returns CDR1 SGHTA and CDR2 FQGNSA. The CDR3 consists of 15 residues. CDR3 in amino acids: CASSLAGGGGNTIYF. The CDR3 nucleotides read TGTGCCAGCAGCTTAGCAGGGGGCGGTGGAAACACCATATATTTT.

This clonotype came up a few times. The chain links TRBV10-3 to TRBJ1-5; D is perhaps TRBD1 (6 bases). Trimming shortened V by 6 bases and J by 5 bases, and 11 bases separated the two germline ends. The length of the CDR3 is 13 residues. Per the germline V gene, CDR1 is ENHRY and CDR2 is SYGVKD. The CDR3 spells CAIRQGLDQPQHF. CDR3 bases: TGTGCCATCAGACAGGGTTTAGATCAGCCCCAGCATTTT.

This chain links TRBV28 with TRBJ2-1; D perhaps matches TRBD2 (6 bases). Trimming cost V 7 bases and J 2 bases, with 15 bases left between them. The CDR3 length is 15 residues. CDR1 and CDR2 from the germline V gene are MDHEN and SYDVKM. The CDR3 coding sequence is TGTGCCAGCAAATACCCGGGACTGGCCTACAATGAGCAGTTCTTC. Protein sequence: CASKYPGLAYNEQFF.

The rearrangement links TRBV10-3 to TRBJ2-5, with 9 nucleotides matching TRBD1. With 5 bases clipped from V and 5 bases from J, the junction kept 6 bases outside the gene matches. Germline V gives CDR1 ENHRY, CDR2 SYGVKD. The CDR3 covers 14 residues. The CDR3 nucleotides are TGTGCCATCAGTCACGGACAGGGGTGGGAGACCCAGTACTTC. Translation: CAISHGQGWETQYF.

This clonotype was counted a few times. The gene calls are TRBV3-1 and TRBJ1-6, with a possible D match to TRBD1 (5 bases). V was shortened by 4 bases and J by 10 bases, with 26 bases between the two germline ends. The germline V gene encodes CDR1 LGHDT and CDR2 YNNKEL (reference sequence). This CDR3 spans 18 amino acids. The CDR3 spells CASSRDVIGRAPDSPLHF. CDR3 DNA sequence: TGTGCCAGCAGCCGGGACGTAATAGGGAGAGCCCCTGACTCACCCCTCCACTTT.

This clonotype came up a few times. CDR3 in DNA: TGCGCCAGCAGCTTGACGGGGGAGGGCACTGAAGCTTTCTTT. It is translated as CASSLTGEGTEAFF. This chain joins TRBV5-1 and TRBJ1-1; D is possibly TRBD1 (5 bases). Germline lookup yields CDR1 SGHRS and CDR2 YFSETQ. The CDR3 is 14 amino acids. V lost 1 base and J lost 4, with 11 bases in between.

The gene calls are TRBV4-2 and TRBJ1-5; 10 bases line up with TRBD1. The CDR3 runs to 16 residues. The junction had 1 base not matched to a gene; V was cut back by 1 base and J by 1 base. Germline assignment: CDR1 LGHNA and CDR2 YNFKEQ. The CDR3 coding sequence is TGTGCCAGCAGCCAAGGGGGACAGGGGAGCAATCAGCCCCAGCATTTT. This sequence encodes CASSQGGQGSNQPQHF.

The CDR3 region has the DNA TGTGCCAGTAGTATATATGGACATCGGACGAACACTGAAGCTTTCTTT. Translating it yields CASSIYGHRTNTEAFF. The chain couples TRBV19 to TRBJ1-1; possible D gene TRBD1, 5 bases. The CDR3 spans 16 residues. Germline assignment: CDR1 LNHDA and CDR2 SQIVND (reference sequence). Trimming stripped 2 bases from V and 1 base from J, with 14 bases between. The full variable domain, completed using reference TRBV19 and TRBJ1-1, is DGGITQSPKYLFRKEGQNVTLSCEQNLNHDAMYWYRQDPGQGLRLIYYSQIVNDFQKGDIAEGYSVSREKKESFPLTVTSAQKNPTAFYLCASSIYGHRTNTEAFFGQGTRLTVV.

J is TRBJ2-7 and V is TRBV6-1; a possible D gene is TRBD2 (6 bases). The CDR3 spans 14 residues. V lost 5 bases and J 1 base, leaving 12 bases between the germline ends. Germline CDR1 is MNHNS and CDR2 is SASEGT. The chain's CDR3 is CASSPLLASYEQYF. The CDR3, as DNA: TGTGCCAGCAGTCCCTTACTAGCATCCTACGAGCAGTACTTC.

This clonotype was seen ten or more times. This sequence joins TRBV2 and TRBJ1-5; D might be TRBD1 (6 bases). Looked up from germline, CDR1 is SNHLY and CDR2 is FYNNEI. V was clipped by 6 bases and J by 0 bases, with 18 bases between them. The CDR3 is 17 amino acids. The CDR3 DNA is TGTGCCAGCAGCGTCGGGACATTAATTTATAGCAATCAGCCCCAGCATTTT. Protein: CASSVGTLIYSNQPQHF.

In this sample, this clonotype turned up a few times. This CDR3 is CSVLGAGVAEQYF. The CDR3 DNA reads as TGCAGCGTTTTAGGAGCGGGGGTCGCCGAGCAGTACTTC. The chain is built from TRBV29-1 and TRBJ2-7; 8 bases are shared with TRBD2. The CDR3 is 13 amino acids. Germline V gives CDR1 SQVTM, CDR2 ANQGSEA. Germline trimming cut 5 bases from V and 6 bases from J; bases unmatched to any gene: 9.

This clonotype has just a few counts. The chain has TRBV30 and TRBJ2-6, with unresolved D. The CDR3 contains 14 residues. V dropped 0 bases and J dropped 2 bases, with 5 bases sitting between them. CDR1 is GTSNPN and CDR2 is SVGIG in the germline V gene (reference sequence). In DNA form, the CDR3 reads TGTGCCTGGAGTGTAGGCCCTGGGGCCAACGTCCTGACTTTC. This codes for CAWSVGPGANVLTF. Full variable domain (outside the CDR3, taken from reference TRBV30 and TRBJ2-6): SQTIHQWPATLVQPVGSPLSLECTVEGTSNPNLYWYRQAAGRGLQLLFYSVGIGQISSEVPQNLSASRPQDRQFILSSKKLLLSDSGFYLCAWSVGPGANVLTFGAGSRLTVL.

This clonotype was observed a handful of times. The rearrangement links TRBV12-3 or TRBV12-4 to TRBJ2-2; 11 bases are shared with TRBD1. There are 15 residues in the CDR3. Germline trimming cut 6 bases from V and 5 bases from J; bases unmatched to any gene: 5. This chain's CDR3 is CASSQGTGGTGELFF. Here the CDR3 DNA reads TGTGCCAGCAGCCAAGGGACAGGGGGAACCGGGGAGCTGTTTTTT.

The chain links TRBV4-3 to TRBJ2-1; 7 positions match TRBD2. Germline CDR1 LGHNA, CDR2 YSLEER. V lost 6 bases and J lost 4; bases outside the gene matches: 9. The CDR3 is 15 residues long. CDR3 amino acids: CASSWTSGVYNEQFF. The CDR3 coding sequence is TGCGCCAGCAGTTGGACGAGCGGGGTTTACAATGAGCAGTTCTTC.

This rearrangement joins TRBV14 to TRBJ1-1; D call uncertain. The germline CDR1 and CDR2 sequences are SGHDN and FVKESK. This CDR3 spans 14 amino acids. The germline V and J ends were trimmed by 4 bases and 1 base, with 10 bases remaining between them. CDR3: CASSRLRGNTEAFF. As DNA, the CDR3 is TGTGCCAGCAGCCGCCTGCGGGGGAACACTGAAGCTTTCTTT.